These 14 T cell receptor beta chains were all obtained from the same sample, sequenced in a study of blood T cell repertoires in COVID-19. Sequenced by immunoSEQ multiplex PCR; TCRdb stores in-frame clones only, minus some. The profile shows about 260,000 clones, 88% of them singletons. The specimen sequenced was peripheral blood. Receptors originate from a human donor in a cohort sampled during active COVID-19.

The chain is built from TRBV12-3 or TRBV12-4 and TRBJ2-1; D is undetermined. V lost 8 bases, J lost 9 bases, and 14 bases lay in between. The length of the CDR3 is 12 residues. The CDR3 DNA is TGTGCCAGCGGCCTCGGAGCGTCTGAGCAGTTCTTC. As protein: CASGLGASEQFF.

The genes are TRBV30 and TRBJ2-7; 8 bases are shared with TRBD1. Per the germline V gene, CDR1 is GTSNPN and CDR2 is SVGIG (reference sequence). V shed 2 bases, J shed 7 bases, and the junction held 7 bases outside the gene matches. The CDR3 is 13 amino acids. The CDR3: CAWSIQGAGEQYF. CDR3 in DNA: TGTGCCTGGAGTATTCAGGGGGCGGGGGAGCAGTACTTC. The full variable domain, rest sourced from reference TRBV30 and TRBJ2-7, is SQTIHQWPATLVQPVGSPLSLECTVEGTSNPNLYWYRQAAGRGLQLLFYSVGIGQISSEVPQNLSASRPQDRQFILSSKKLLLSDSGFYLCAWSIQGAGEQYFGPGTRLTVT.

The chain has TRBV25-1 and TRBJ2-7; D is ambiguous. Trimming left V 5 bases short and J 6 bases short, with 8 bases between. CDR3 length: 11 residues. In germline, CDR1 is MGHDK, CDR2 SYGVNS. The CDR3 region has the DNA TGTGCCAGCAGTAAACTCCTCGAGCAGTACTTC. This encodes CASSKLLEQYF.

V gene TRBV2 combines with J gene TRBJ1-2; 10 positions match TRBD1. From germline, CDR1 is SNHLY and CDR2 FYNNEI. V gave up 4 bases and J gave up 13 bases; unmatched junction bases: 3. CDR3 size: 11 residues. CDR3 loop: CASSVGQGFTF. In nucleotides, the CDR3 is TGTGCCAGCAGTGTGGGACAGGGGTTCACCTTC.

The chain links TRBV7-8 to TRBJ2-7, with TRBD1 as a possible D gene (5 bases). The germline V gene encodes CDR1 SGHVS and CDR2 FQNEAQ. The V end lost 1 base, the J end lost 3 bases, and 13 bases lay between the germline ends. The CDR3 is made up of 15 amino acids. The CDR3, as DNA: TGTGCCAGCAGCTTAGGCCAGGGCCTTTACTACGAGCAGTACTTC. Protein sequence: CASSLGQGLYYEQYF.

The chain recombines TRBV30 with TRBJ1-2; D unresolved. Germline V gene lookup returns CDR1 GTSNPN and CDR2 SVGIG (reference sequence). V was clipped by 1 base and J by 0 bases, with 6 bases between them. The CDR3 loop spans 13 amino acids. CDR3 in DNA: TGTGCCTGGAGTGCGGGGTCTAACTATGGCTACACCTTC. Translating it yields CAWSAGSNYGYTF.

This chain links TRBV6-2 or TRBV6-3 with TRBJ2-3; a possible D gene is TRBD2 (6 bases). V lost 4 bases, J lost 2 bases, and 13 bases lay in between. This CDR3 has 15 amino acids. From germline, CDR1 is MNHEY and CDR2 SVGEGT. The DNA for the CDR3 is TGTGCCAGCAGTTTCGGCAGGGACTTCACAGATACGCAGTATTTT. It translates to CASSFGRDFTDTQYF.

The chain is built from TRBV4-3 and TRBJ1-5; the D gene is possibly TRBD1 (5 bases). The CDR3 has 18 amino acids. Trimming left V 3 bases short and J 0 bases short, with 18 bases between. Looked up from germline, CDR1 is LGHNA and CDR2 is YSLEER. CDR3: CASSHSSSGGYSNQPQHF. CDR3 DNA: TGCGCCAGCAGCCATTCCTCTTCGGGGGGATATAGCAATCAGCCCCAGCATTTT.

The J gene is TRBJ2-7, the V gene TRBV6-5; possible D gene TRBD2, 5 bases. The CDR3 is 14 amino acids. Per germline, CDR1 MNHEY and CDR2 SVGAGI. V was clipped by 4 bases and J by 3 bases, with 13 bases between them. The chain's CDR3 is CASSFGVRSYEQYF. CDR3 coding DNA: TGTGCCAGCAGTTTCGGGGTGAGGAGCTACGAGCAGTACTTC.

V and J are TRBV6-2 or TRBV6-3 and TRBJ2-5, with 11 bases identical to TRBD1. Trimming at V came to 4 bases and at J to 5 bases, leaving 12 bases not matched to a gene. In germline, CDR1 is MNHEY, CDR2 SVGEGT. The CDR3 has 17 residues. CDR3 DNA: TGTGCCAGCAGTTCCATCCTAGGACAGGGGGCTTGGGAGACCCAGTACTTC. Protein product: CASSSILGQGAWETQYF.

The rearrangement links TRBV28 to TRBJ2-2, with 9 bases that match TRBD2. V gave up 6 bases and J gave up 5 bases; unmatched junction bases: 16. Germline loops: CDR1 MDHEN, CDR2 SYDVKM. The CDR3 has 18 residues. The CDR3 bases are TGTGCCAGCAGCCCCGGGTTACTGCGGGAGGGCCTAACCGGGGAGCTGTTTTTT. The encoded protein is CASSPGLLREGLTGELFF.

The V gene is TRBV5-6, the J gene TRBJ2-1; D is ambiguous. Between the trimmed V and J ends, which lost 0 bases and 5 bases, there was a span of 12 bases. Germline CDR1 and CDR2: SGHDT and YYEEEE. CDR3 length equals 15 residues. CDR3 sequence: CASSLGPTINNEQFF. The DNA for the CDR3 is TGTGCCAGCAGCTTGGGCCCCACTATAAACAATGAGCAGTTCTTC.

The chain employs TRBV25-1 and TRBJ1-5, with D hard to call. Germline lookup yields CDR1 MGHDK and CDR2 SYGVNS. With 4 bases removed from V and 2 bases from J, the gap between germline ends came to 12 bases. The length of the CDR3 is 15 residues. This chain's CDR3 is CASSVPGWGNQPQHF. The CDR3 bases are TGTGCCAGCAGTGTGCCGGGGTGGGGCAATCAGCCCCAGCATTTT.

The chain links TRBV20-1 to TRBJ2-1, with 14 bases fitting TRBD2. V gave up 5 bases and J gave up 15 bases; unmatched junction bases: 3. This CDR3 contains 11 residues. CDR1 and CDR2 from the germline V gene are DFQATT and SNEGSKA (reference sequence). CDR3 amino acids: CSAGGTSGRFF. The CDR3 coding sequence is TGCAGTGCTGGGGGGACTAGCGGGAGGTTCTTC.